This passage covers 9 T cell receptor beta chains from one sample sequenced in a study of T cell repertoires in cytomegalovirus infection. TCRdb called the reads again in MiXCR, with one record for every CDR3 protein. This sample has roughly 150,000 distinct CDR3 sequences, with 20% to 30% found just once. What was sequenced was PBMCs. These TCRs come from a human donor in good health (CMV status not recorded). Some clones in this sample may be carry-over from other donors' samples.

This clonotype showed up many times. The chain recombines TRBV19 with TRBJ2-7; D is unresolved. The V gene lost 1 base and the J gene lost 0 bases, with 7 bases spanning the gap. The CDR3 covers 14 residues. Germline values: CDR1 LNHDA, CDR2 SQIVND (reference sequence). The CDR3 bases are TGTGCCAGTAGTATAGGACCCTCCTCCTACGAGCAGTACTTC. Encoded protein: CASSIGPSSYEQYF.

This clonotype came up many times. The chain employs TRBV12-3 or TRBV12-4 and TRBJ2-5; D might be TRBD1 or TRBD2, each matching 5 bases. The CDR3 spans 15 residues. With 4 bases removed from V and 5 bases from J, the gap between germline ends came to 17 bases. The CDR3 sequence: CASSSWTLWGETQYF. For the CDR3, the DNA is TGTGCCAGCAGTTCATGGACACTGTGGGGGGAGACCCAGTACTTC.

There are a few counts of this clonotype. The chain joins TRBV4-2 to TRBJ1-2; D gene unclear. The V gene's germline CDR1 is LGHNA and CDR2 YNFKEQ. The ends were cut back, 1 base at V and 0 bases at J, with 15 bases in the middle. The CDR3 length is 17 residues. The CDR3 loop reads CASSQATGRPANYGYTF. CDR3 coding DNA: TGTGCCAGCAGCCAAGCTACCGGGCGGCCCGCTAACTATGGCTACACCTTC.

In its sample, this clonotype was seen many times. The V gene is TRBV7-8, the J gene TRBJ1-1; no reliable D call. Germline assignment: CDR1 SGHVS and CDR2 FQNEAQ. Between the trimmed V and J ends, which lost 1 base and 0 bases, there was a span of 6 bases. This CDR3 is built from 14 residues. The CDR3 DNA is TGTGCCAGCAGCTTAGAACGGGTGAACACTGAAGCTTTCTTT. Its translation is CASSLERVNTEAFF.

This clonotype was recorded many times. The CDR3 is CASSFAVGSSYEQYF. For the CDR3, the DNA is TGTGCCAGCAGTTTCGCAGTGGGGAGCTCCTACGAGCAGTACTTC. The V gene is TRBV28, the J gene TRBJ2-7; D might be TRBD2 (5 bases). Germline assignment: CDR1 MDHEN and CDR2 SYDVKM. V was shortened by 3 bases and J by 0 bases, with 12 bases between the two germline ends. The CDR3 has 15 residues.

Only a few counts were recorded for this clonotype. The chain couples TRBV3-1 to TRBJ1-5, with TRBD1 identical over 9 bases. V dropped 1 base and J dropped 5; count of bases not matched to a gene: 9. Germline CDR1 reads LGHDT; CDR2 reads YNNKEL (reference sequence). The length of the CDR3 is 17 residues. CDR3 nucleotides: TGTGCCAGCAGCCAAGGGGTCATCGGACAGGGGTATCAGCCCCAGCATTTT. Translation gives CASSQGVIGQGYQPQHF. Complete variable domain (other parts from reference TRBV3-1 and TRBJ1-5): DTAVSQTPKYLVTQMGNDKSIKCEQNLGHDTMYWYKQDSKKFLKIMFSYNNKELIINETVPNRFSPKSPDKAHLNLHINSLELGDSAVYFCASSQGVIGQGYQPQHFGDGTRLSIL.

Many counts were recorded for this clonotype. At one of its ends the junction is not consistent with the germline gene, which may arise from a read error. The rearrangement uses TRBV7-3 and TRBJ2-1; D not resolved. The CDR3 spans 15 residues. Germline V gene lookup returns CDR1 SGHTA and CDR2 FQGTGA. In DNA form, the CDR3 reads TGTGCCAGCAGCCCTATGGCAAGCTCCAACAATGAGCAGTTCTTC. Translated, it gives CASSPMASSNNEQFF.

V is TRBV28 and J is TRBJ1-3; tentatively, D is TRBD1 (5 bases). V lost 1 base, J lost 1 base, and 11 bases lay in between. Germline CDR1 reads MDHEN; CDR2 reads SYDVKM. The CDR3 is 16 amino acids. In DNA, the CDR3 is TGTGCCAGCAGTTTATTGATCGGGGCTTCTGGAAACACCATATATTTT. It is translated as CASSLLIGASGNTIYF.

In this sample, this clonotype turned up a few times. The J gene is TRBJ2-2, the V gene TRBV19; 10 nucleotides match TRBD1. The J segment lost 4 bases and the V segment lost 5 bases, leaving 13 bases of the junction unmatched. Germline V lookup: CDR1 LNHDA, CDR2 SQIVND (reference sequence). CDR3 size: 18 residues. The CDR3 DNA reads TGTGCCAGTAGTGCTTTACCTTCGACAGGGGGCATCACCGGGGAGCTGTTTTTT. This translates into CASSALPSTGGITGELFF.